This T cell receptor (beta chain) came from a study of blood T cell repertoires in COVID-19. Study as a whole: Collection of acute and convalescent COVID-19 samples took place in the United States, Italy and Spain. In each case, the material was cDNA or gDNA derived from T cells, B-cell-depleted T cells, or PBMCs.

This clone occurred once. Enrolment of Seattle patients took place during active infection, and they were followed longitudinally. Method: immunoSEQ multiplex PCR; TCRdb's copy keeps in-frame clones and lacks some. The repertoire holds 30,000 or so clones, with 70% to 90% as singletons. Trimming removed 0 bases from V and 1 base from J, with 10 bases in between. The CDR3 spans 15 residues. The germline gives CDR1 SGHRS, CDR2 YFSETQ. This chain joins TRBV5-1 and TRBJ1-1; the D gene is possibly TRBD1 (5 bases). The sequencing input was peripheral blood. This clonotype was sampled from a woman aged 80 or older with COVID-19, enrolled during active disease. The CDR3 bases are TGCGCCAGCAGCTTGGCCCCGGACAAGAACACTGAAGCTTTCTTT. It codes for CASSLAPDKNTEAFF.